This T cell receptor beta chain was identified during a study of T cell repertoires in aging, cancer and after chemotherapy. For the study at large: Pre- and post-chemotherapy samples were paired from glioblastoma patients treated with temozolomide-based therapy. Study-wide points: Untreated cancer patients had significantly lower blood TCR diversity than age-matched healthy donors. Median generation probability rose over the chemotherapy interval in each cancer cohort, suggesting rebound thymic output.

This clonotype is large (0.1 to 1%) within its sample. What it binds is not known. The template was genomic DNA from peripheral blood, not RNA. A mixed TRB-A/B primer pool amplified rearranged TRB by multiplex touch-down PCR. One entry per CDR3 protein results from TCRdb running MiXCR on the multiplex PCR reads. The sample lists around 1,900 distinct CDR3 sequences; roughly a fifth were seen once. With V trimmed by 4 bases and J by 0 bases, 7 bases remained unmatched. Germline assignment: CDR1 MNHEY and CDR2 SVGAGI. The CDR3 is 16 amino acids. Specimen: blood. This sequence joins TRBV6-5 and TRBJ2-3, with 7 bases that match TRBD2. This clonotype was sampled from a human donor with a solid tumor. As DNA, the CDR3 is TGTGCCAGCAGTTTCGTCCCTAGCGGTAGCACAGATACGCAGTATTTT. Translated: CASSFVPSGSTDTQYF.